This T cell receptor (beta chain) was observed in a study of cytomegalovirus exposure and HLA in healthy donors. Background on the study: Of all 360 or so donors who were genotyped, 80% to 85% belonged to the Caucasian-associated ancestry cluster. Study results and caveats: Researchers reported in a later analysis that a missense DCLRE1C variant was tied to TCR beta V- and J-gene trimming. A later analysis by the authors found several of the most significant clusters apparently linked to common viral pathogens.

V was trimmed by 5 bases and J by 7 bases, leaving 18 bases between them. This CDR3 comprises 15 residues. Germline V gene sequence: CDR1 MNHEY, CDR2 SVGAGI. Worth noting for this clone: Its antigen is not identified.

Sampled while nominally healthy, donors likely had unrecorded immune exposures. With 60 Vbeta and 13 Jbeta primers, the PCR was carried out. Libraries were prepared by immunoSEQ multiplex PCR; TCRdb keeps only in-frame clonotypes and omits some of them. The profile covers approximately 150,000 clones, with about 70% appearing a single time and around 3% taken by the ten largest. Sequencing was performed on PBMCs. The V and J genes are TRBV6-5 and TRBJ1-3, with unresolved D. This receptor was obtained from a woman aged 40 to 55 in good health and CMV-seropositive. CDR3 coding DNA: TGTGCCAGCAGTCCGCAATCCTGGACGGGGAACACCATATATTTT. As protein: CASSPQSWTGNTIYF.